This is a list of T cell receptor beta chains from one sample in a study of blood T cells in healthy people across ages. TCRdb re-called the 5' RACE reads with MiXCR, one entry per CDR3 protein. Here the sample spans some 710,000 distinct CDR3 sequences, more than 35% being singletons. Sample: blood. The receptors come from a man older than 75 in good health. Each CDR3 is given with its conserved first and last residue. Each record gives: clone size, V gene, D gene, J gene, CDR3 protein, CDR3 DNA. D genes are given only for firm matches. Size is omitted from some rows. Given values are once, few, many or a class for expanded clones.

abundance: few; v_gene: TRBV19; d_gene: TRBD1; j_gene: TRBJ2-1; CDR3aa: CASSTGQGGYNEQFF; CDR3nt: TGTGCCAGTAGTACGGGACAGGGGGGGTACAATGAGCAGTTCTTC
abundance: few; v_gene: TRBV29-1; d_gene: TRBD2; j_gene: TRBJ2-5; CDR3aa: CSVGGGTSGSLETQYF; CDR3nt: TGCAGCGTAGGGGGGGGGACTAGCGGGAGTTTGGAGACCCAGTACTTC
abundance: -; v_gene: TRBV20-1; d_gene: -; j_gene: TRBJ2-1; CDR3aa: CSAQLGGADNEQFF; CDR3nt: TGCAGTGCCCAGTTGGGGGGAGCGGACAATGAGCAGTTCTTC
abundance: few; v_gene: TRBV30; d_gene: TRBD2; j_gene: TRBJ2-5; CDR3aa: CAFEAGGDQETQYF; CDR3nt: TGTGCCTTTGAAGCGGGAGGGGACCAAGAGACCCAGTACTTC
abundance: -; v_gene: TRBV6-2/TRBV6-3; d_gene: -; j_gene: TRBJ2-1; CDR3aa: CASSYSPYGEQFF; CDR3nt: TGTGCCAGCAGTTACTCCCCGTACGGTGAGCAGTTCTTC
abundance: -; v_gene: TRBV4-3; d_gene: TRBD2; j_gene: TRBJ2-5; CDR3aa: CASSQDRWTSEGETQYF; CDR3nt: TGCGCCAGCAGCCAAGATCGATGGACTAGCGAGGGAGAGACCCAGTACTTC
abundance: few; v_gene: TRBV5-1; d_gene: -; j_gene: TRBJ2-7; CDR3aa: CASSFEADPYEQYF; CDR3nt: TGCGCCAGCAGCTTTGAGGCAGACCCCTACGAGCAGTACTTC
abundance: -; v_gene: TRBV29-1; d_gene: TRBD1; j_gene: TRBJ2-3; CDR3aa: CSVGGTGGDTQYF; CDR3nt: TGCAGCGTTGGTGGGACAGGGGGAGATACGCAGTATTTT
abundance: few; v_gene: TRBV5-1; d_gene: -; j_gene: TRBJ2-1; CDR3aa: CASSSQSGFNNEQFF; CDR3nt: TGCGCCAGCAGCTCCCAAAGCGGCTTCAACAATGAGCAGTTCTTC
abundance: few; v_gene: TRBV5-6; d_gene: -; j_gene: TRBJ2-7; CDR3aa: CASHQFSSYEQYF; CDR3nt: TGTGCCAGCCACCAGTTCTCGTCCTACGAGCAGTACTTC
abundance: many; v_gene: TRBV29-1; d_gene: TRBD1; j_gene: TRBJ2-7; CDR3aa: CSARTGSEQYF; CDR3nt: TGCAGCGCCCGGACAGGGAGCGAGCAGTACTTC
abundance: -; v_gene: TRBV28; d_gene: TRBD2; j_gene: TRBJ2-1; CDR3aa: CASSSSGSYKDEQFF; CDR3nt: TGTGCCAGCAGTTCCAGCGGGAGCTACAAGGATGAGCAGTTCTTC
abundance: -; v_gene: TRBV27; d_gene: TRBD2; j_gene: TRBJ2-3; CDR3aa: CASRASGSNTDTQYF; CDR3nt: TGTGCCAGCAGAGCTAGCGGGAGCAACACAGATACGCAGTATTTT
abundance: many; v_gene: TRBV7-3; d_gene: -; j_gene: TRBJ2-3; CDR3aa: CASSLNEGRTDTQYF; CDR3nt: TGTGCCAGCAGCTTAAACGAAGGGCGCACAGATACGCAGTATTTT